This T cell receptor (beta chain) stems from a study of neurological immune-mediated disorders. Study outcomes and limitations: The multiple sclerosis repertoire cluster was not associated with any clinical or MRI feature. Private repertoires in all groups were suggested, as expanded clones shared no CDR3 amino acid sequences across subjects.

This clonotype turned up a few times. Its antigen is undetermined. A much larger clone differs by one base, so this may be a read error. Sequencing runs each generated in excess of 180 million TCR-beta sequences derived from 15-18 subjects. One entry per CDR3 protein, called by TCRdb with MiXCR from the 5' RACE reads. This repertoire shows roughly 90,000 distinct CDR3 sequences, around 3.4% found once; its top ten account for less than 3.5%. There are 14 residues in the CDR3. Material: PBMCs. The chain joins TRBV12-3 or TRBV12-4 to TRBJ1-5; 8 bases align to TRBD1. The sequence came from a woman between 45 and 60 years old with multiple sclerosis. As DNA, the CDR3 is TGTGCCAGCAGCACAGGCGGACAGGGCCAGCACCAGCATTTT. Translation: CASSTGGQGQHQHF.